The 5 T cell receptor beta chains below were found in one sample sequenced in a study of blood T cell repertoires in COVID-19. The assay was immunoSEQ multiplex PCR, and TCRdb's table has in-frame clones only and misses some. This repertoire shows roughly 350,000 clones, more than 75% found once; its top ten account for 3% to 4%. Sequences were obtained from peripheral blood. All receptors derive from a woman under 30 who had recovered from COVID-19.

The V call is TRBV20-1, the J call TRBJ1-1; D is ambiguous. With 6 bases removed from V and 5 bases from J, the gap between germline ends came to 10 bases. This CDR3 has 11 residues. CDR1 is DFQATT and CDR2 is SNEGSKA in the germline V gene (reference sequence). This CDR3 is CSAPSGTEAFF. In DNA form, the CDR3 reads TGCAGTGCCCCCAGCGGGACTGAAGCTTTCTTT.

The V call is TRBV7-2, the J call TRBJ1-2; a weak D match, TRBD1 (5 bases). The CDR3 is made up of 17 amino acids. The germline V gene has CDR1 SGHTA and CDR2 FQGNSA. The V gene lost 7 bases and the J gene lost 3 bases, with 24 bases spanning the gap. The CDR3 region has the DNA TGTGCCAGCACCCTTTGGGGGGTGCTTTCGGTTGACTATGGCTACACCTTC. Translating it yields CASTLWGVLSVDYGYTF.

The V gene is TRBV24-1, the J gene TRBJ2-2; TRBD2 matches at 13 bases. Germline V lookup: CDR1 KGHDR, CDR2 SFDVKD. CDR3 length: 18 amino acids. Trimming cost V 3 bases and J 7 bases; bases outside gene matches: 10. CDR3 in amino acids: CATSDASLAGGPNGELFF. The CDR3 nucleotides are TGTGCCACCAGTGATGCTTCACTAGCGGGAGGGCCAAACGGGGAGCTGTTTTTT.

This chain connects TRBV6-5 to TRBJ1-1; unclear D gene. CDR1 and CDR2 from the germline V gene are MNHEY and SVGAGI. The CDR3 spans 13 residues. The V and J ends lost 6 bases and 6 bases respectively, with 14 bases between them. CDR3 sequence (DNA): TGTGCCAGCAGCTTGCTAATTCGGTCTGAAGCTTTCTTT. Amino acids: CASSLLIRSEAFF.

The chain combines TRBV19 with TRBJ2-1; D gene ambiguous. CDR1 LNHDA and CDR2 SQIVND come from the germline V gene (reference sequence). Trimming pared 10 bases from V and 1 base from J, leaving 5 bases between. The CDR3 spans 11 residues. The chain's CDR3 is CATHSYNEQFF. The CDR3 DNA is TGTGCCACCCATTCCTACAATGAGCAGTTCTTC. Drawing the rest from reference TRBV19 and TRBJ2-1, the complete variable domain is DGGITQSPKYLFRKEGQNVTLSCEQNLNHDAMYWYRQDPGQGLRLIYYSQIVNDFQKGDIAEGYSVSREKKESFPLTVTSAQKNPTAFYLCATHSYNEQFFGPGTRLTVL.